One sample yielded the 21 T cell receptor beta chains listed below, sequenced in a study of blood T cell repertoires in COVID-19. Some clones are missing from TCRdb's copy, which holds only in-frame ones; the method was immunoSEQ multiplex PCR. The sample shows over 110,000 clones, approximately 90% of them seen only once. Specimen: peripheral blood. The source is a human donor in a cohort sampled during active COVID-19.

The CDR3 DNA is TGTGCCAGCAGCCGACAGATTAACTATGGCTACACCTTC. This codes for CASSRQINYGYTF. The rearrangement joins TRBV2 to TRBJ1-2; D is possibly TRBD1 (5 bases). CDR1 is SNHLY, CDR2 FYNNEI, per germline. V lost 6 bases, J lost 1 base, and 9 bases lay in between. This CDR3 region has 13 residues.

The chain has TRBV15 and TRBJ1-1, with TRBD1 matching over 8 bases. Germline V gene data show CDR1 as LNHNV and CDR2 as YYDKDF (reference sequence). The CDR3 runs to 16 residues. V shed 5 bases and J 1 base; nucleotides not matched to a gene: 9. For the CDR3, the DNA is TGTGCCACCAGCCGTGGGACAGGAGCTCGGAACACTGAAGCTTTCTTT. Its protein product is CATSRGTGARNTEAFF.

The gene calls are TRBV29-1 and TRBJ1-1; 9 bases are shared with TRBD1. The CDR3 extends over 14 amino acids. Germline V gives CDR1 SQVTM, CDR2 ANQGSEA. Trimming removed 4 bases from V and 2 bases from J; junction bases left unmatched: 5. CDR3 DNA sequence: TGCAGCGTTGCCACACAGGGGGCAAACACTGAAGCTTTCTTT. This translates into CSVATQGANTEAFF.

This chain connects TRBV7-2 to TRBJ2-1, with 9 nucleotides matching TRBD1. This CDR3 is 15 amino acids long. Germline V gene sequence: CDR1 SGHTA, CDR2 FQGNSA. V was pared by 5 bases and J by 6 bases, with 8 bases of the junction left unmatched. The DNA for the CDR3 is TGTGCCAGCAGCGATTGGGACAGGGCGCCCAATGAGCAGTTCTTC. Residues: CASSDWDRAPNEQFF.

This chain links TRBV6-2 or TRBV6-3 with TRBJ2-3; 7 bases match TRBD1. Germline trimming cut 4 bases from V and 2 bases from J; bases unmatched to any gene: 6. CDR1 and CDR2 (germline): MNHEY, SVGEGT. The CDR3 covers 15 residues. Written as DNA, the CDR3 is TGTGCCAGCAGTTTCCGGGACAGCTACACAGATACGCAGTATTTT. Translated: CASSFRDSYTDTQYF.

The rearrangement links TRBV2 to TRBJ1-5; unclear D gene. The CDR3 sequence is 12 residues long. Trimming removed 4 bases from V and 2 bases from J, with 3 bases in between. Germline CDR1 and CDR2: SNHLY and FYNNEI. The chain's CDR3 is CASSVGNQPQHF. DNA of the CDR3: TGTGCCAGCAGTGTAGGCAATCAGCCCCAGCATTTT. The full variable domain, in which reference TRBV2 and TRBJ1-5 provide the parts outside the CDR3, is EPEVTQTPSHQVTQMGQEVILRCVPISNHLYFYWYRQILGQKVEFLVSFYNNEISEKSEIFDDQFSVERPDGSNFTLKIRSTKLEDSAMYFCASSVGNQPQHFGDGTRLSIL.

This rearrangement joins TRBV5-1 to TRBJ2-2, with D maybe TRBD1 (6 bases). V dropped 2 bases and J dropped 4 bases, with 9 bases sitting between them. This CDR3 contains 14 residues. Germline-derived CDR1 and CDR2 are SGHRS and YFSETQ. CDR3 sequence: CASSFDRPTGELFF. DNA of the CDR3: TGCGCCAGCAGCTTTGACAGGCCCACCGGGGAGCTGTTTTTT.

This clone has just one count. The V gene is TRBV7-2, the J gene TRBJ2-7, with 9 bases identical to TRBD2. The CDR3 contains 14 residues. V shed 3 bases and J 3 bases; nucleotides not matched to a gene: 3. Germline CDR1 reads SGHTA; CDR2 reads FQGNSA. The CDR3 spells CASSFPSGVYEQYF. The DNA of the CDR3 is TGTGCCAGCAGCTTCCCTAGCGGGGTCTACGAGCAGTACTTC.

V usage is TRBV5-1 and J usage is TRBJ2-3, with 7 bases matching TRBD2. The V and J ends lost 0 bases and 3 bases, in that order; junction bases with no gene match: 4. The length of the CDR3 is 15 residues. Germline V gene sequence: CDR1 SGHRS, CDR2 YFSETQ. The CDR3 loop reads CASSLGGGKTDTQYF. The CDR3 nucleotides read TGCGCCAGCAGCTTGGGCGGGGGAAAAACAGATACGCAGTATTTT.

This chain joins TRBV6-5 and TRBJ2-7; the match to TRBD1 covers 7 bases. Germline-derived CDR1 and CDR2 are MNHEY and SVGAGI. CDR3 length equals 13 residues. V trimming: 6 bases; J trimming: 9 bases; junction bases outside the gene matches: 11. The CDR3 sequence: CASSERGRVRQYF. The DNA of the CDR3 is TGTGCCAGCAGCGAGAGGGGGCGGGTGAGGCAGTACTTC.

The CDR3 protein is CASSPREPEAFF. The CDR3 nucleotides read TGTGCCAGCTCACCGAGGGAACCTGAAGCTTTCTTT. V usage is TRBV18 and J usage is TRBJ1-1; D uncertain. V dropped 3 bases and J dropped 6 bases, with 8 bases sitting between them. CDR1 KGHSH and CDR2 LQKENI come from the germline V gene. The CDR3 is made up of 12 amino acids.

The chain is built from TRBV12-5 and TRBJ2-2, with 8 nucleotides matching TRBD1. The V gene end was trimmed by 1 base and the J gene end by 4 bases; junction bases not matched to a gene: 2. In germline, CDR1 is LGHNT, CDR2 FRNRAP. The CDR3 spans 15 residues. DNA of the CDR3: TGTGCTAGTGGTTTGGGGACAGGGTCCACCGGGGAGCTGTTTTTT. This translates into CASGLGTGSTGELFF.

The J gene is TRBJ2-5, the V gene TRBV10-3, with 11 bases fitting TRBD2. The CDR3 covers 14 residues. Trimming at V came to 10 bases and at J to 0 bases, leaving 4 bases not matched to a gene. Germline CDR1 is ENHRY and CDR2 is SYGVKD. For the CDR3, the DNA is TGTGCCACCGCTAGCGGGAGGTACCAAGAGACCCAGTACTTC. It encodes CATASGRYQETQYF.

The chain employs TRBV6-2 or TRBV6-3 and TRBJ1-1; TRBD1 might be the D (5 bases). Germline CDR1 and CDR2: MNHEY and SVGEGT. The V and J ends lost 1 base and 4 bases respectively, with 10 bases between them. The CDR3 is made up of 14 amino acids. The CDR3 DNA follows: TGTGCCAGCAGTTACTTGGATGGGGCCACTGAAGCTTTCTTT. Protein: CASSYLDGATEAFF.

Only a few counts were recorded for this clone. This sequence joins TRBV9 and TRBJ1-2; TRBD1 might be the D (6 bases). Germline CDR1 SGDLS, CDR2 YYNGEE. Trimming stripped 0 bases from V and 2 bases from J, with 11 bases between. The CDR3 sequence is 15 residues long. In nucleotides, the CDR3 is TGTGCCAGCAGCGTAGATCAGGGGCTGAACTATGGCTACACCTTC. Translation gives CASSVDQGLNYGYTF.

This chain uses TRBV5-5 with TRBJ1-3, with TRBD1 identical over 7 bases. The CDR3 covers 15 residues. CDR1 and CDR2 (germline): SGHKS, YYEKEE (reference sequence). Trimming cost V 2 bases and J 2 bases; bases outside gene matches: 4. The CDR3 region has the DNA TGTGCCAGCAGCTTTGACCAGGGGGCTGGAAACACCATATATTTT. It translates to CASSFDQGAGNTIYF.

This clone was counted once. The chain couples TRBV6-5 to TRBJ2-2; the match to TRBD1 covers 8 bases. Germline CDR1 is MNHEY and CDR2 is SVGAGI. The CDR3 loop spans 13 amino acids. V trimming: 8 bases; J trimming: 6 bases; junction bases outside the gene matches: 5. Here the CDR3 reads CASAAGGSGELFF. For the CDR3, the DNA is TGTGCCAGCGCTGCAGGGGGCTCCGGGGAGCTGTTTTTT.

The rearrangement links TRBV4-1 to TRBJ2-7, with D tentatively TRBD1 (5 bases). Between the trimmed V and J ends, which lost 2 bases and 0 bases, there was a span of 20 bases. Germline values: CDR1 MGHRA, CDR2 YSYEKL. The CDR3 sequence is 18 residues long. The CDR3 sequence is CASSQFPKGAGSSYEQYF. The DNA for the CDR3 is TGCGCCAGCAGCCAATTCCCCAAAGGGGCAGGAAGCTCCTACGAGCAGTACTTC.

This chain links TRBV7-3 with TRBJ2-2; no clear D gene. V shed 5 bases and J shed 6 bases, with 13 bases lying between them. Germline V CDR1 and CDR2: SGHTA, FQGTGA. This CDR3 region has 14 residues. CDR3 residues: CASSPNPRAGELFF. The DNA for the CDR3 is TGTGCCAGCAGCCCCAACCCCCGGGCCGGGGAGCTGTTTTTT.

The genes are TRBV12-3 or TRBV12-4 and TRBJ1-2; D unclear. V dropped 1 base and J dropped 5 bases, with 5 bases sitting between them. The CDR3 covers 12 residues. The CDR3 loop reads CASSLGQYGYTF. The CDR3 coding sequence is TGTGCCAGCAGTTTAGGCCAGTATGGCTACACCTTC.

This chain uses TRBV30 with TRBJ2-7; 8 bases match TRBD1. Germline V CDR1 and CDR2: GTSNPN, SVGIG (reference sequence). The junction had 12 bases not matched to a gene; V was cut back by 2 bases and J by 6 bases. CDR3 length equals 15 residues. The DNA for the CDR3 is TGTGCCTGGAGTTTCTGGACAGGGCTTGAGGTCGAGCAGTACTTC. This encodes CAWSFWTGLEVEQYF.